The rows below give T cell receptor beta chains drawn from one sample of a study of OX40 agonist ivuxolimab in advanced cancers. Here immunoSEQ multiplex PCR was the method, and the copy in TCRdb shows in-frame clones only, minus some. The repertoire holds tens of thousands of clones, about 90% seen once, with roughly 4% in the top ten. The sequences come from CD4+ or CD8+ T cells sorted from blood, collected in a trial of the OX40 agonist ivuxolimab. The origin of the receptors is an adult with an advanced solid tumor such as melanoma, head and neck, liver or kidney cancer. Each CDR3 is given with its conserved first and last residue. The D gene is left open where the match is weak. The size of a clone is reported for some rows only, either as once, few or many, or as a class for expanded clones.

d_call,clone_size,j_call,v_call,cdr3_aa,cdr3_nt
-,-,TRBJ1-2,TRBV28,CASSGGGSIYTF,TGTGCCAGCAGTGGGGGAGGTAGCATCTACACCTTC
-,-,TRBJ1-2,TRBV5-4,CASSLAGGVYGYTF,TGTGCCAGCAGCTTGGCCGGAGGGGTCTATGGCTACACCTTC
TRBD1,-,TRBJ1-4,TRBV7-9,CASSLVGTDTTNEKLFF,TGTGCCAGCAGCTTAGTTGGGACAGATACAACTAATGAAAAACTGTTTTTT
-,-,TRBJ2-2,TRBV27,CASSWSSMANTGELFF,TGTGCCAGCAGTTGGAGTAGCATGGCGAACACCGGGGAGCTGTTTTTT
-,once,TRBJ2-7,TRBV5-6,CASSRTMSSYEQYF,TGTGCCAGCAGCCGGACGATGAGCTCCTACGAGCAGTACTTC
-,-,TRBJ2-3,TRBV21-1,CASSNMFGESQQADTQYF,TGTGCCAGCAGCAATATGTTCGGGGAATCACAGCAAGCAGATACGCAGTATTTT
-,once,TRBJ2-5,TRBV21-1,CASSKGLTNQETQYF,TGTGCCAGCAGCAAAGGGCTTACCAACCAAGAGACCCAGTACTTC
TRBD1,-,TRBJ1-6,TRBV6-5,CASSYSTGGRSPPHF,TGTGCCAGCAGTTACTCGACAGGGGGCCGTTCACCCCCCCACTTT
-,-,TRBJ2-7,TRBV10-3,CAISESSPGGYRGEQYF,TGTGCCATCAGTGAGTCGAGTCCCGGGGGATATAGAGGCGAGCAGTACTTC
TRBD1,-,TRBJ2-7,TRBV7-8,CASSLPGGHEQYF,TGTGCCAGCAGCTTACCAGGGGGCCACGAGCAGTACTTC
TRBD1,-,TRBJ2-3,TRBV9,CASSVAGTGGDTQYF,TGTGCCAGCAGCGTAGCCGGGACAGGGGGGGATACGCAGTATTTT
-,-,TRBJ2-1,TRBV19,CASSLSDYNEQFF,TGTGCCAGTAGTCTCAGTGATTACAATGAGCAGTTCTTC
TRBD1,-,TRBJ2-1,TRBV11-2,CASSLVATGGNEQFF,TGTGCCAGCAGCTTAGTAGCGACAGGGGGGAATGAGCAGTTCTTC
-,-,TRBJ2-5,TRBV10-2,CASSEVFSYQETQYF,TGCGCCAGCAGTGAGGTCTTCTCGTACCAAGAGACCCAGTACTTC
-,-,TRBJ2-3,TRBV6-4,CASSGQGTDTQYF,TGTGCCAGCAGTGGACAGGGCACAGATACGCAGTATTTT
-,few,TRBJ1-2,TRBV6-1,CASKNRDTGLSGYTF,TGTGCCAGCAAGAACCGGGACACAGGGCTGTCAGGCTACACCTTC
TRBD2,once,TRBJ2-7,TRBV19,CASSPTSVSYEQYF,TGTGCCAGTAGCCCCACTAGCGTCTCCTACGAGCAGTACTTC
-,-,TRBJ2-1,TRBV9,CASSVVEVDEQFF,TGTGCCAGCAGCGTAGTCGAAGTCGATGAGCAGTTCTTC
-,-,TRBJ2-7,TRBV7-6,CASSLLGFGDEQYF,TGTGCCAGCAGCTTATTAGGCTTTGGAGACGAGCAGTACTTC
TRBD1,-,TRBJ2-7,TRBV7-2,CASSSWTGYSYEQYF,TGTGCCAGCAGCTCCTGGACAGGGTACTCCTACGAGCAGTACTTC
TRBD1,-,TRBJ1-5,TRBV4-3,CASSVRGGYQPQHF,TGCGCCAGCAGCGTCAGGGGGGGGTATCAGCCCCAGCATTTT
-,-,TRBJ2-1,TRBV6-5,CASTTGTPYNEQFF,TGTGCCAGCACAACCGGGACACCCTACAATGAGCAGTTCTTC
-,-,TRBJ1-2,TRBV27,CASISLGGLSVGYTF,TGTGCCAGCATCTCGCTTGGGGGTCTTAGCGTTGGCTACACCTTC
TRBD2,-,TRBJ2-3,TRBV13,CASTEWADGTSGSTDTQYF,TGTGCCAGCACGGAGTGGGCAGACGGGACTAGCGGGAGTACAGATACGCAGTATTTT
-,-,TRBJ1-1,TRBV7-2,CASSMWTELNTEAFF,TGTGCCAGCAGCATGTGGACAGAGCTGAACACTGAAGCTTTCTTT
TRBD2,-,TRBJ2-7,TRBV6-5,CASSYTSGSYEQYF,TGTGCCAGCAGTTATACTAGCGGCTCCTACGAGCAGTACTTC
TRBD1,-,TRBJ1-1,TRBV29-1,CSTRQGSGDTEAFF,TGCAGCACGCGACAGGGATCCGGAGACACTGAAGCTTTCTTT
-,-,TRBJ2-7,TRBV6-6,CASSFVPEIHYEQYF,TGTGCCAGCAGTTTCGTACCGGAAATCCACTACGAGCAGTACTTC
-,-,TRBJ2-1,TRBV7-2,CASSFGTYEQFF,TGTGCCAGCAGCTTCGGGACGTATGAGCAGTTCTTC
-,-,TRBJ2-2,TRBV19,CASSIPFWGAGELFF,TGTGCCAGTAGTATCCCCTTTTGGGGAGCCGGGGAGCTGTTTTTT
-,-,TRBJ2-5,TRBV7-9,CASSPPLGWETQYF,TGTGCCAGCAGCCCCCCTCTGGGCTGGGAGACCCAGTACTTC
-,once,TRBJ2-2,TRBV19,CAAQGLGAPGELFF,TGTGCTGCGCAGGGGCTCGGTGCTCCCGGGGAGCTGTTTTTT
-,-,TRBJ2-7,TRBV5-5,CASEVGGTTYEQYF,TGTGCCAGCGAGGTTGGGGGGACCACCTACGAGCAGTACTTC
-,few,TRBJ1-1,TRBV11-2,CASNGGHTEAFF,TGTGCCAGCAATGGGGGGCACACTGAAGCTTTCTTT
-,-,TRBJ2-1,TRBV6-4,CASSPTPSYNEQFF,TGTGCCAGCAGTCCGACTCCATCCTACAATGAGCAGTTCTTC
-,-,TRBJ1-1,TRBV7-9,CASSRVGTEAFF,TGTGCCAGCAGCCGCGTAGGCACTGAAGCTTTCTTT
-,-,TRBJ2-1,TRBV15,CATGQEGAFHEQFF,TGTGCCACCGGTCAGGAGGGGGCTTTTCATGAGCAGTTCTTC
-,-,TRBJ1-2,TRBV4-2,CASSLLGTAPYGYTF,TGTGCCAGCAGCTTGTTGGGCACGGCACCCTATGGCTACACCTTC
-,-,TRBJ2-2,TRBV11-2,CASSLFFRGGTGELFF,TGTGCCAGCAGCTTGTTTTTCCGGGGTGGCACCGGGGAGCTGTTTTTT
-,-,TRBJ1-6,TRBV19,CATGSYPNSPLHF,TGTGCCACCGGGTCCTACCCCAATTCACCCCTCCACTTT
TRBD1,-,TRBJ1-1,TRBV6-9,CASTQRGRMNTEAFF,TGTGCCAGCACCCAAAGGGGGCGAATGAACACTGAAGCTTTCTTT
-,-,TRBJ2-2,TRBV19,CASSIPFTGELFF,TGTGCCAGTAGTATCCCCTTCACCGGGGAGCTGTTTTTT